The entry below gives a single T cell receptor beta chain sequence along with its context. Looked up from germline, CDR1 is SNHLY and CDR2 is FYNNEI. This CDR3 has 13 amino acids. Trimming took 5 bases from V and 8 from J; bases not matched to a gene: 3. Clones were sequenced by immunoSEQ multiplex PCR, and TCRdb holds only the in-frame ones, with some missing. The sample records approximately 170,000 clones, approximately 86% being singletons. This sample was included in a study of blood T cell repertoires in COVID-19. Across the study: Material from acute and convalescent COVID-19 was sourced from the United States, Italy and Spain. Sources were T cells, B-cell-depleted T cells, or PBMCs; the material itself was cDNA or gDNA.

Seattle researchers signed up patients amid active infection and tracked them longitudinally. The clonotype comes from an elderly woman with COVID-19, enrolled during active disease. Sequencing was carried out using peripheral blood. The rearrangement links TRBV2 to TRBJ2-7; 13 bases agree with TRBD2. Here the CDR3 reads CASSSGLAGQQYF. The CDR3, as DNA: TGTGCCAGCAGTTCGGGACTAGCGGGGCAGCAGTACTTC.